A single TCR beta chain is shown here with its context. The antigen remains unidentified. Generated by immunoSEQ multiplex PCR, the TCRdb table keeps only in-frame clones and is missing some. Found here are tens of thousands of clones, 80% of them singletons; the top ten hold more than 9%. CDR3 length: 15 amino acids. Trimming removed 2 bases from V and 3 bases from J, with 14 bases in between. Germline CDR1 MNHNY, CDR2 SVGAGI (reference sequence). This specimen belongs to a study of T cells in localized non-small cell lung cancer. Whole-study findings and limits: It was uninvolved adjacent lung that showed the highest T cell clonality, exceeding tumor. A higher density of T cells in blood coincided with extended overall survival.

This clonotype originated in a female donor older than 55 with stage I lung adenocarcinoma. This rearrangement joins TRBV6-6 to TRBJ2-7; no firm D call. The sample consisted of peripheral blood, taken before any cancer treatment. The CDR3 reads CASSYAGFSFYEQYF. CDR3 DNA: TGTGCCAGCAGTTACGCAGGATTTAGCTTCTACGAGCAGTACTTC.